Presented here are 5 T cell receptor beta chains from one specimen sequenced in a study of identical twins. From the 5' RACE reads, TCRdb called clonotypes with MiXCR, one entry per CDR3 protein. The table has a few hundred thousand distinct CDR3 sequences, roughly an eighth seen once; the top ten hold 0.95% to 1%. Another study also made use of these data, one on yellow fever vaccine responses in identical twins.

The sequenced sample was CD4+ T cells sorted from blood. The receptors stem from a woman aged 18-29 years in good health.

The gene calls are TRBV29-1 and TRBJ2-6; D gene ambiguous. CDR3 length: 15 amino acids. Trimming shortened V by 1 base and J by 0 bases, and 7 bases separated the two germline ends. Germline V gene sequence: CDR1 SQVTM, CDR2 ANQGSEA. The CDR3 nucleotides are TGCAGCGTTGAAGGCGGAACCTCTGGGGCCAACGTCCTGACTTTC. Translated, it gives CSVEGGTSGANVLTF. Full variable domain (missing parts from reference TRBV29-1 and TRBJ2-6): SAVISQKPSRDICQRGTSLTIQCQVDSQVTMMFWYRQQPGQSLTLIATANQGSEATYESGFVIDKFPISRPNLTFSTLTVSNMSPEDSSIYLCSVEGGTSGANVLTFGAGSRLTVL.

CDR3 sequence reads: CASSSDRVIGNYGYTF. In nucleotides, the CDR3 is TGTGCCAGCAGCTCAGACAGGGTGATCGGAAACTATGGCTACACCTTC. The genes are TRBV7-2 and TRBJ1-2; 7 nucleotides match TRBD1. CDR3 length: 16 residues. V lost 4 bases, J lost 2 bases, and 10 bases stayed unmatched. CDR1 and CDR2 from the germline V gene are SGHTA and FQGNSA.

This clonotype was seen ten or more times. V and J are TRBV29-1 and TRBJ2-2, with a tentative D call TRBD1 (7 bases). Per the germline V gene, CDR1 is SQVTM and CDR2 is ANQGSEA. V lost 5 bases, J lost 4 bases, and 14 bases lay in between. The CDR3 length is 14 residues. The CDR3 loop is CSVFSEGATGELFF. The CDR3 coding sequence is TGCAGCGTTTTTTCGGAGGGGGCCACCGGGGAGCTGTTTTTT.

V usage is TRBV3-1 and J usage is TRBJ2-3, with D perhaps TRBD1 (5 bases). This CDR3 has 16 amino acids. V dropped 1 base and J dropped 3 bases, with 14 bases sitting between them. From germline, CDR1 is LGHDT and CDR2 YNNKEL (reference sequence). The CDR3 region is CASSQVRPGSTDTQYF. The CDR3 nucleotides read TGTGCCAGCAGCCAAGTTCGTCCAGGGTCGACAGATACGCAGTATTTT.

Only a few counts were recorded for this clonotype. The CDR3 DNA follows: TGCAGCGGGGGTGCCGGGGGAGGGGGAGAGACCCAGTACTTC. Encoded protein: CSGGAGGGGETQYF. This rearrangement joins TRBV29-1 to TRBJ2-5, with D possibly being TRBD2 (7 bases). V was pared by 7 bases and J by 4 bases, with 19 bases between. Germline lookup yields CDR1 SQVTM and CDR2 ANQGSEA. The CDR3 consists of 14 residues.